What follows is one TCR beta chain and its context. Antigen: not known. These data come from a study of immune evolution from preneoplasia to lung adenocarcinoma. Study results and caveats: Later-stage lesions appeared to have more T cells, more diversity, less clonality. Normal lung had the highest top T cell clone frequencies.

The CDR3 extends over 13 amino acids. The junction had 7 bases not matched to a gene; V was cut back by 8 bases and J by 4 bases. Germline loops: CDR1 MNHEY, CDR2 SVGAGI. Between the mid-2010s and the late 2010s, patients underwent resection in Japan or China. The protocol was immunoSEQ multiplex PCR, while the TCRdb copy is restricted to in-frame clones and leaves out a portion. Of several thousand clones in the sample, approximately 80% were seen once. The chain uses TRBV6-5 and TRBJ2-5; TRBD2 aligns across 7 bases. Sequenced material: FFPE normal lung tissue adjacent to the tumor. The TCR was taken from a person aged 50-70 years with lung adenocarcinoma. The CDR3 loop is CASRRGGLETQYF. CDR3 DNA: TGTGCCAGCCGCCGGGGAGGGTTAGAGACCCAGTACTTC.